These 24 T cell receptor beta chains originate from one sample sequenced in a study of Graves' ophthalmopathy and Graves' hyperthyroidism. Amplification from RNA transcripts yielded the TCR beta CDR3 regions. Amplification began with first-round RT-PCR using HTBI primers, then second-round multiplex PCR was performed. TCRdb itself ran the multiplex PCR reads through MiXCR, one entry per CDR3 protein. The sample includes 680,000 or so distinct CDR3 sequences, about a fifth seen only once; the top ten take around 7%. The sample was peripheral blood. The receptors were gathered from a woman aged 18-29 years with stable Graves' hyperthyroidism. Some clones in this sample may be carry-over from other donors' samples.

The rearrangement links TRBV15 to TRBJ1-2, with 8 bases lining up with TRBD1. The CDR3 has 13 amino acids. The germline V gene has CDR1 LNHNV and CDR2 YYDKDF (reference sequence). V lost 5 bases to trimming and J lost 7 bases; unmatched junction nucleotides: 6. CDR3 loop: CATSVGTGIGYTF. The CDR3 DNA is TGTGCCACCAGCGTAGGGACAGGAATTGGCTACACCTTC. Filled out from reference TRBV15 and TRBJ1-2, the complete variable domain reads DAMVIQNPRYQVTQFGKPVTLSCSQTLNHNVMYWYQQKSSQAPKLLFHYYDKDFNNEADTPDNFQSRRPNTSFCFLDIRSPGLGDTAMYLCATSVGTGIGYTFGSGTRLTVV.

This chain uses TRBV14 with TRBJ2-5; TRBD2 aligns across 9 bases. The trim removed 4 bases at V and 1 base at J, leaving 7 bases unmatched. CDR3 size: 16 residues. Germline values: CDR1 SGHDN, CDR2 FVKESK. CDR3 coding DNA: TGTGCCAGCAGCCCCGCCGGGACTAGCACCCAAGAGACCCAGTACTTC. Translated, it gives CASSPAGTSTQETQYF.

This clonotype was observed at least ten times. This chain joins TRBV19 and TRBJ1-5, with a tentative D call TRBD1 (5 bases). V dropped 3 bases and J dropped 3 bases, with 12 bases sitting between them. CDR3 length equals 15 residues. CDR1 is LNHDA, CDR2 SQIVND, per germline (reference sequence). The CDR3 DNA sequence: TGTGCCAGTAGTATTCCGAACAGGAACAATCAGCCCCAGCATTTT. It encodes CASSIPNRNNQPQHF.

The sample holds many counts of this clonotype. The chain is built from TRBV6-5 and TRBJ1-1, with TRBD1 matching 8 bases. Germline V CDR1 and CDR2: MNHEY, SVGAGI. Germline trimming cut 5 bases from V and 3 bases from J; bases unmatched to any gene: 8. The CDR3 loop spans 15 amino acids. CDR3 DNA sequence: TGTGCCAGCAGTCCACGACAGGGGTCACACACTGAAGCTTTCTTT. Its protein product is CASSPRQGSHTEAFF.

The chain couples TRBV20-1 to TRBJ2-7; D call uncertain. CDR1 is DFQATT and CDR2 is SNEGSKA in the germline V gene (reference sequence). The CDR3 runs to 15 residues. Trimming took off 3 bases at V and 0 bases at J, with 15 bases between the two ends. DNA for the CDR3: TGCAGTGCTAGGTATTATCGGGTTAGCTCCTACGAGCAGTACTTC. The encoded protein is CSARYYRVSSYEQYF.

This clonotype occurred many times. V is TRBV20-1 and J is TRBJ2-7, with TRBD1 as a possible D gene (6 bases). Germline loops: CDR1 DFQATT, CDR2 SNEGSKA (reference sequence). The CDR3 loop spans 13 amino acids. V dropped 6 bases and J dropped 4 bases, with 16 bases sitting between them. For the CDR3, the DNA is TGCAGTGCAAAGGACAGTGGCCTATACGAGCAGTACTTC. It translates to CSAKDSGLYEQYF.

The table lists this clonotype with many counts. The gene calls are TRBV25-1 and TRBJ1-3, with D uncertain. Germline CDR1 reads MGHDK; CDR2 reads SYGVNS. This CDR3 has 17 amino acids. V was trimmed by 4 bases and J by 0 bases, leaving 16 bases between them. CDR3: CASSGVWGTDSGNTIYF. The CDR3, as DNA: TGTGCCAGCAGTGGAGTTTGGGGAACCGACTCTGGAAACACCATATATTTT. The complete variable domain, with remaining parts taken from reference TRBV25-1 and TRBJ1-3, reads EADIYQTPRYLVIGTGKKITLECSQTMGHDKMYWYQQDPGMELHLIHYSYGVNSTEKGDLSSESTVSRIRTEHFPLTLESARPSHTSQYLCASSGVWGTDSGNTIYFGEGSWLTVV.

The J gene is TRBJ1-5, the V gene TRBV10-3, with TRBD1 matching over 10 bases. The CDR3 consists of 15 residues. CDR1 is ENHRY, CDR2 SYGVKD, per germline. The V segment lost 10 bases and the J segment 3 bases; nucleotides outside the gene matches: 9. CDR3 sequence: CATRPGQGYNQPQHF. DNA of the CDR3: TGTGCCACACGTCCGGGACAGGGGTACAATCAGCCCCAGCATTTT.

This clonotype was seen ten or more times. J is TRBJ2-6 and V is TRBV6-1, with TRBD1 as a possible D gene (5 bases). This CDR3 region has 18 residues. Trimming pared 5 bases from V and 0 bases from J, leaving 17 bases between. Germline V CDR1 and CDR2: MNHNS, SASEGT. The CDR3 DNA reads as TGTGCCAGCAGTAAGACCCAAGGGGTTAGCTCTGGGGCCAACGTCCTGACTTTC. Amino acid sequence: CASSKTQGVSSGANVLTF.

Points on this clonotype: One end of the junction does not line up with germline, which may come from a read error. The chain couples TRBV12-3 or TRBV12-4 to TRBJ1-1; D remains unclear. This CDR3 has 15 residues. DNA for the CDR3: TGTACCAGCAGTTTTTATACGGGGTTTAACACTGAAGCTTTCTTT. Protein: CTSSFYTGFNTEAFF.

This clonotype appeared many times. CDR3 region: CAISQPSVGGNQPQHF. As DNA, the CDR3 is TGTGCCATCAGCCAACCCTCGGTTGGGGGCAATCAGCCCCAGCATTTT. V usage is TRBV10-3 and J usage is TRBJ1-5; D gene ambiguous. The germline V and J ends were trimmed by 6 bases and 2 bases, with 17 bases remaining between them. The CDR3 is 16 amino acids. The germline V gene encodes CDR1 ENHRY and CDR2 SYGVKD.

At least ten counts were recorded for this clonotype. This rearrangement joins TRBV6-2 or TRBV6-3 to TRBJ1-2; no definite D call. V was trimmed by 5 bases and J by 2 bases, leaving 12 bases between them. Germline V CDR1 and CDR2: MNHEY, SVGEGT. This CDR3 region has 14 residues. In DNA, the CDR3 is TGTGCCAGCAGTAAAGGTATTGGGAACTATGGCTACACCTTC. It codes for CASSKGIGNYGYTF.

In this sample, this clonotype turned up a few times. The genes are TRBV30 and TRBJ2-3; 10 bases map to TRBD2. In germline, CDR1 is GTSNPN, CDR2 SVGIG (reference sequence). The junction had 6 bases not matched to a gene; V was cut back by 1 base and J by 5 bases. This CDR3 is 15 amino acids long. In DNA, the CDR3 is TGTGCCTGGAGTGGGACTAGCGGTCGTGGAGATACGCAGTATTTT. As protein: CAWSGTSGRGDTQYF.

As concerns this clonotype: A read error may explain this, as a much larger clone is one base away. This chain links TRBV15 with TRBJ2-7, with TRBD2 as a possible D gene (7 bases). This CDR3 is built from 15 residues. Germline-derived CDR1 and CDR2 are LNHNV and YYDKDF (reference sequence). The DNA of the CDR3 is TGTGCCACCAGCAAAGACCGGGGGAGGGGGTACGAGCTGTACTTC. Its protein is CATSKDRGRGYELYF.

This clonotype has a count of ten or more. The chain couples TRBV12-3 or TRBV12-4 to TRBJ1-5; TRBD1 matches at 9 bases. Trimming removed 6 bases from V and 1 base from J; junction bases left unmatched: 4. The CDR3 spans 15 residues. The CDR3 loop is CASRTDRGSNQPQHF. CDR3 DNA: TGTGCCAGCAGGACGGACAGGGGAAGCAATCAGCCCCAGCATTTT.

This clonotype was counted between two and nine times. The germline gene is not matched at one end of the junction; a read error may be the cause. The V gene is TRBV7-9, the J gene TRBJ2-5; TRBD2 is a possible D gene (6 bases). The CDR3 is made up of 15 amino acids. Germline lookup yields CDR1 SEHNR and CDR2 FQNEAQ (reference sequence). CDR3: CASSRPGTVQEAQYF. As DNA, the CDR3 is TGTGCCAGCAGCCGCCCCGGGACTGTCCAAGAGGCCCAGTACTTC.

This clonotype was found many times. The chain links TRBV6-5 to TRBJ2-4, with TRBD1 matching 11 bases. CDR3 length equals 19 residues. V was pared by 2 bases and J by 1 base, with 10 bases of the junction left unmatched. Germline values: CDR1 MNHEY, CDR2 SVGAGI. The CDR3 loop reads CASSYSSGQGAPAKNIQYF. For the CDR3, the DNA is TGTGCCAGCAGTTACAGTTCAGGACAGGGGGCGCCGGCCAAAAACATTCAGTACTTC.

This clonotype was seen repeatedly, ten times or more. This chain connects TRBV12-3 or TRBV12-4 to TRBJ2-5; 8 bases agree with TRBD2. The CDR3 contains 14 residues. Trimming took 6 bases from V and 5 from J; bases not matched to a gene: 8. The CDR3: CASSLSGAEETQYF. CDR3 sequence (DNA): TGTGCCAGCAGCCTTAGCGGGGCTGAGGAGACCCAGTACTTC.

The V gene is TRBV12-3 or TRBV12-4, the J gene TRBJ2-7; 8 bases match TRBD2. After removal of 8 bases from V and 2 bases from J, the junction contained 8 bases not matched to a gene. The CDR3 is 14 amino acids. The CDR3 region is CASPPSGGAYEQYF. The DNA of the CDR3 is TGTGCCAGCCCTCCCTCGGGGGGGGCCTACGAGCAGTACTTC.

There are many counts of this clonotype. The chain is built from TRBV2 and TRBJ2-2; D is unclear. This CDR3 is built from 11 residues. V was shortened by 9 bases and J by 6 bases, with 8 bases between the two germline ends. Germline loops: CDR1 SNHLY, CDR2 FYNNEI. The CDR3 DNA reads TGTGCCAGTAGGGATGCCGGGGAGCTGTTTTTT. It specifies CASRDAGELFF.

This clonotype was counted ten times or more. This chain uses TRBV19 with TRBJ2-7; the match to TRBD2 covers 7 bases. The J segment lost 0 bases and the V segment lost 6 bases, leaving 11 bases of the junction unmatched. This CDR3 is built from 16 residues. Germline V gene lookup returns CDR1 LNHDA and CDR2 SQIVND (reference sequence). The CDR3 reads CASRKGSGASSYEQYF. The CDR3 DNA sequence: TGTGCCAGTAGAAAGGGCAGCGGGGCGAGCTCCTACGAGCAGTACTTC.

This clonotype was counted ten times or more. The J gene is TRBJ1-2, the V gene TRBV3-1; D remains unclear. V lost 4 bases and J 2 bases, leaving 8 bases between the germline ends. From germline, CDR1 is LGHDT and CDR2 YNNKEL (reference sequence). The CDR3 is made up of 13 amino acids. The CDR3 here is CASSPLLNYGYTF. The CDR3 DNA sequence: TGTGCCAGCAGCCCCCTCCTGAACTATGGCTACACCTTC.

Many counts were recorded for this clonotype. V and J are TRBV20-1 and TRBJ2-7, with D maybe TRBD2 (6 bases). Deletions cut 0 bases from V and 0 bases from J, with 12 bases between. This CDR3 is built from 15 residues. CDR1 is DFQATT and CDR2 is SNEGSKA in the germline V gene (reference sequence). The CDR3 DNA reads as TGCAGTGCTAGAGATTGGAGGGGCAGCTCCTACGAGCAGTACTTC. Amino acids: CSARDWRGSSYEQYF.

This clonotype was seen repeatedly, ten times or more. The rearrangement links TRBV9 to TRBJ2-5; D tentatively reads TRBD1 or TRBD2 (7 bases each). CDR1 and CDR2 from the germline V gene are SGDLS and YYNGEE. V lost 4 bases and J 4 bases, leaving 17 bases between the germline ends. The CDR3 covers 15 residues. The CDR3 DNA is TGTGCCAGCAGCCACCCGCAGGGGGGGGGAGAGACCCAGTACTTC. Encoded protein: CASSHPQGGGETQYF.